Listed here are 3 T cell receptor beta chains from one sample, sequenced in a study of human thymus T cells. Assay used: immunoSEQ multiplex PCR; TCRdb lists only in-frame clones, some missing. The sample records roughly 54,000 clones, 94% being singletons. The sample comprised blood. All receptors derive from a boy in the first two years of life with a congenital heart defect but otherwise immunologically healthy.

In DNA form, the CDR3 reads TGTGCCAGCATCCTAGACCTCCCCTACAATGAGCAGTTCTTC. This gives the protein CASILDLPYNEQFF. This chain links TRBV27 with TRBJ2-1; D unclear. With 7 bases removed from V and 2 bases from J, the gap between germline ends came to 12 bases. Per the germline V gene, CDR1 is MNHEY and CDR2 is SMNVEV (reference sequence). The CDR3 loop spans 14 amino acids.

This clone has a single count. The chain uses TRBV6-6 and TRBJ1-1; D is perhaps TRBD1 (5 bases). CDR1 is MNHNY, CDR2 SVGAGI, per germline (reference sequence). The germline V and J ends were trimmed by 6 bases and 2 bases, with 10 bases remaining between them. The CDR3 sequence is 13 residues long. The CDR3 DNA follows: TGTGCCAGCAGACGACAGATTAACACTGAAGCTTTCTTT. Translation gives CASRRQINTEAFF.

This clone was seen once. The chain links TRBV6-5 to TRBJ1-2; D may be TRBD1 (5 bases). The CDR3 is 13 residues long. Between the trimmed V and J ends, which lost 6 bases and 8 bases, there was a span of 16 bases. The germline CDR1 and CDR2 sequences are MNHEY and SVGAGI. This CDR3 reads CASSRDPLRGYTF. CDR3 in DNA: TGTGCCAGCAGCCGGGACCCCCTGCGGGGCTACACCTTC.